These T cell receptor beta chains were read from a single sample in a study of T cell changes during pregnancy in multiple sclerosis. Repertoires were generated with immunoSEQ multiplex PCR, while TCRdb's copy carries only in-frame clones and drops some. The sample yields about 70,000 clones, around 92% seen once. Sample: peripheral blood, taken before pregnancy. These receptor sequences come from a female donor with multiple sclerosis, enrolled in a pregnancy study. The CDR3 runs from the conserved cysteine through the conserved F or W. D genes are given only for firm matches. Clone size is stated in some rows and not others, as once, few, many or a class when expanded.

V,size,length,D,J,DNA,CDR3
TRBV9,NA,16,TRBD2,TRBJ2-1,TGTGCCAGCAGCGTGGGGGGGGCTAGCGGGAACAATGAGCAGTTCTTC,CASSVGGASGNNEQFF
TRBV30,NA,14,NA,TRBJ1-4,TGTGCCTGGAGTCCCCCCCTAAGACAGGCCGCCCAAGGATTT,CAWSPPLRQAAQGF
TRBV14,NA,17,TRBD1,TRBJ2-5,TGTGCCAGCAGCCATCGGTCGCCCAGGGGGTACCAAGAGACCCAGTACTTC,CASSHRSPRGYQETQYF
TRBV19,NA,18,TRBD2,TRBJ2-7,TGTGCCAGTAGTATAGAATCCGGACTAGCGGGGACCACCTACGAGCAGTACTTC,CASSIESGLAGTTYEQYF
TRBV2,NA,15,NA,TRBJ2-3,TGTGCCAGCAGACGCTCGCTGCGGGATCCAGATACGCAGTATTTT,CASRRSLRDPDTQYF
TRBV4-3,NA,15,NA,TRBJ2-7,TGCGCCAGCAGCCAAGGGGAAGGGGGGGCCTACGAGCAGTACTTC,CASSQGEGGAYEQYF
TRBV5-6,NA,11,NA,TRBJ2-7,TGTGCCAGCAGTATAGTGGGCGAGCAGTACTTC,CASSIVGEQYF
TRBV7-2,NA,14,TRBD1,TRBJ2-6,TGTGCCAGCAGCTTGGACAGGGCGGCCAACGTCCTGACTTTC,CASSLDRAANVLTF
TRBV30,NA,16,TRBD2,TRBJ2-1,TGTGCCTGGAGTGGAATCCTAGCGGGACCCACGGATGAGCAGTTCTTC,CAWSGILAGPTDEQFF
TRBV19,NA,17,TRBD1,TRBJ2-5,TGTGCCAGTAGTATATGGGGCAGGGGGCAGGTAGGAGAGACCCAGTACTTC,CASSIWGRGQVGETQYF
TRBV7-2,NA,15,NA,TRBJ1-1,TGTGCCAGCAGCTTATTACAAGGGGGGGACACTGAAGCTTTCTTT,CASSLLQGGDTEAFF
TRBV5-8,NA,19,NA,TRBJ1-5,TGTGCCAGCAGCTTATGGAGGACCAACGTTACGAGGAGCAATCAGCCCCAGCATTTT,CASSLWRTNVTRSNQPQHF
TRBV6-1,NA,13,TRBD2,TRBJ2-1,TGTGCCAGCATCTTAGCGGGAGGGTATGAGCAGTTCTTC,CASILAGGYEQFF
TRBV25-1,NA,14,TRBD1,TRBJ1-2,TGTGCCAGCAGTTTGACAGGGAACAACTATGGCTACACCTTC,CASSLTGNNYGYTF
TRBV7-2,NA,15,TRBD2,TRBJ2-1,TGTGCCAGCAGCCCATCTAGCGGGGGTGACAATGAGCAGTTCTTC,CASSPSSGGDNEQFF
TRBV28,NA,14,TRBD1,TRBJ1-1,TGTGCCAGCAGGGGAGGACAGGGTTTAATCGGAGCTTTCTTT,CASRGGQGLIGAFF
TRBV13,NA,16,TRBD1,TRBJ1-3,TGTGCCAGCAGCCCGGGGGACAGGGCGATTGGAAACACCATATATTTT,CASSPGDRAIGNTIYF
TRBV27,NA,14,NA,TRBJ1-5,TGTGCCAGCAGTGCGACGGTCTGGAGTCAGCCCCAGCATTTT,CASSATVWSQPQHF
TRBV7-2,NA,15,NA,TRBJ1-1,TGTGCCAGCAGCCACGGTGCGGGGGGGAACACTGAAGCTTTCTTT,CASSHGAGGNTEAFF
TRBV19,NA,15,TRBD1,TRBJ2-1,TGTGCCAGTAGTTCGGACAGGGCTTCCTACAATGAGCAGTTCTTC,CASSSDRASYNEQFF
TRBV4-3,NA,14,NA,TRBJ1-2,TGCGCCAGCAGCCAAGACAGGCGCAACTATGGCTACACCTTC,CASSQDRRNYGYTF
TRBV12-5,NA,15,NA,TRBJ1-5,TGTGCTAGTGGTTTGCAGCAGGGTGGCCGGGAGCCCCAGCATTTT,CASGLQQGGREPQHF
TRBV5-6,once,13,NA,TRBJ1-2,TGTGCCAGCAGCTTGTTCCAGGGAGGTGGCTACACCTTC,CASSLFQGGGYTF
TRBV19,NA,15,TRBD1,TRBJ2-7,TGTGCCAGTAGTATGCGGACAGGGGGACCCTACGAGCAGTACTTC,CASSMRTGGPYEQYF
TRBV7-7,NA,16,TRBD2,TRBJ2-1,TGTGCTAGCAGCTTGGGACGCACTAGCGCCCTTAATGAGCAGTTCTTC,CASSLGRTSALNEQFF
TRBV28,NA,14,NA,TRBJ2-7,TGTGCCAGTAGTTCTTCGGGAAGACGCTACGAGCAGTACTTC,CASSSSGRRYEQYF
TRBV4-3,once,14,NA,TRBJ2-3,TGCGCCAGCAGCCAAGGCAGTGCTCCAGATACGCAGTATTTT,CASSQGSAPDTQYF
TRBV6-5,NA,14,NA,TRBJ2-4,TGTGCCAGCAGTTACGCCGGGGGTACAAACATTCAGTACTTC,CASSYAGGTNIQYF